Below, 30 T cell receptor beta chains from the same sample are listed, as sequenced in a study of identical twins. A single record per CDR3 protein comes from TCRdb applying MiXCR to the 5' RACE reads. The sample shows roughly 690,000 distinct CDR3 sequences, approximately 6.1% of them seen only once. Sequences were obtained from naive T cells sorted from blood. These receptors originate from a man aged 18 to 29 in good health.

This chain links TRBV29-1 with TRBJ1-1, with D possibly TRBD1 on 5 matching bases. CDR3 size: 15 residues. Germline values: CDR1 SQVTM, CDR2 ANQGSEA. V was shortened by 7 bases and J by 0 bases, with 18 bases between the two germline ends. Written as DNA, the CDR3 is TGCAGCGCCCCAAGACCGGGACGGCTGAACACTGAAGCTTTCTTT. Its protein is CSAPRPGRLNTEAFF.

This clonotype was seen a handful of times. V gene TRBV27 combines with J gene TRBJ2-7; D not resolved. The CDR3 is 15 residues long. The V and J ends lost 6 bases and 0 bases respectively, with 15 bases between them. Germline-derived CDR1 and CDR2 are MNHEY and SMNVEV (reference sequence). The DNA for the CDR3 is TGTGCCAGCAGCCTGGACGGAGTTAGCTCCTACGAGCAGTACTTC. Translation: CASSLDGVSSYEQYF.

Many counts were recorded for this clonotype. The chain employs TRBV5-1 and TRBJ2-7; 8 positions match TRBD1. From germline, CDR1 is SGHRS and CDR2 YFSETQ. This CDR3 is built from 15 residues. The V gene end was trimmed by 1 base and the J gene end by 6 bases; junction bases not matched to a gene: 9. CDR3 DNA sequence: TGCGCCAGCAGCTTGAGGTGGACAGGGAAGAGCGAGCAGTACGTC. Amino acid sequence: CASSLRWTGKSEQYV.

The chain joins TRBV21-1 to TRBJ2-3; the table's D gene call, TRBD2, was not cross checked with the DNA. TRBV21-1 is a listed pseudogene. This CDR3 region has 17 residues. For the CDR3, the DNA is TGTGCCAGCAGCAATTCGGAGGACGAACGTAGCACAGATACGCAGTATTTT. Translated: CASSNSEDERSTDTQYF.

This clonotype was detected a few times. The V and J genes are TRBV25-1 and TRBJ2-7; D is possibly TRBD2 (5 bases). The germline V and J ends were trimmed by 6 bases and 5 bases, with 17 bases remaining between them. The germline V gene encodes CDR1 MGHDK and CDR2 SYGVNS. The CDR3 runs to 14 residues. The CDR3 bases are TGTGCCAGCAGCATGAGGGAATCGAACCACGAGCAGTACTTC. This sequence encodes CASSMRESNHEQYF.

This clonotype was observed at least ten times. The genes are TRBV5-1 and TRBJ1-4, with 8 bases that match TRBD1. Germline values: CDR1 SGHRS, CDR2 YFSETQ. The CDR3 length is 16 residues. Trimming cost V 4 bases and J 4 bases; bases outside gene matches: 9. CDR3 in DNA: TGCGCCAGCAGCAAAGGGACAGGCAGTCGTAATGAAAAACTGTTTTTT. As protein: CASSKGTGSRNEKLFF.

This clonotype was observed at least ten times. V is TRBV12-3 or TRBV12-4 and J is TRBJ1-5; no reliable D call. V was cut by 8 bases and J by 4 bases, with 12 bases left in between. CDR3 length equals 13 residues. The CDR3 spells CASSRTGNQPQHF. In nucleotides, the CDR3 is TGTGCCAGCTCCCGGACGGGGAATCAGCCCCAGCATTTT.

The CDR3 bases are TGTGCCAGCTCACCACCGGGCGCTCTCCCAAACTCAGATACGCAGTATTTT. Protein product: CASSPPGALPNSDTQYF. The chain combines TRBV18 with TRBJ2-3; the D is unclear. CDR3 length: 17 amino acids. In germline, CDR1 is KGHSH, CDR2 LQKENI. V lost 0 bases, J lost 4 bases, and 17 bases lay in between.

The chain uses TRBV14 and TRBJ2-2; no firm D call. Deletions cut 4 bases from V and 13 bases from J, with 19 bases between. The germline V gene has CDR1 SGHDN and CDR2 FVKESK. The CDR3 contains 14 residues. CDR3 sequence (DNA): TGTGCCAGCAGCCCCGATCAGATCCTCGAGGCGCTGTTTTTT. Translated: CASSPDQILEALFF. The full variable domain, rest sourced from reference TRBV14 and TRBJ2-2, is EAGVTQFPSHSVIEKGQTVTLRCDPISGHDNLYWYRRVMGKEIKFLLHFVKESKQDESGMPNNRFLAERTGGTYSTLKVQPAELEDSGVYFCASSPDQILEALFFGEGSRLTVL.

This clonotype was counted ten times or more. The V gene is TRBV12-3 or TRBV12-4, the J gene TRBJ2-5; 8 positions agree with TRBD2. The CDR3 contains 17 residues. V shed 4 bases and J 7 bases; nucleotides not matched to a gene: 17. In DNA, the CDR3 is TGTGCCAGCAGTTGGGTCCCTGGGCGGGAGGTAATGGTGACCCAGTACTTC. Translation gives CASSWVPGREVMVTQYF.

This clonotype was observed at least ten times. The chain's CDR3 is CAISSGQTYWYGYTF. DNA of the CDR3: TGTGCCATCAGTTCGGGACAGACTTATTGGTATGGCTACACCTTC. V and J are TRBV10-3 and TRBJ1-2; 7 bases are shared with TRBD1. Germline loops: CDR1 ENHRY, CDR2 SYGVKD. V gave up 5 bases and J gave up 5 bases; unmatched junction bases: 11. CDR3 length: 15 amino acids.

This sequence joins TRBV7-3 and TRBJ2-1, with 10 bases matching TRBD2. The V gene's germline CDR1 is SGHTA and CDR2 FQGTGA. The CDR3 covers 16 residues. J lost 9 bases, V lost 1 base, and 9 bases had no gene match. CDR3: CASSLRLAGAFGEQFF. In DNA, the CDR3 is TGTGCCAGCAGCTTAAGGCTAGCGGGAGCGTTTGGTGAGCAGTTCTTC.

This clonotype was recorded at least ten times. This rearrangement joins TRBV12-3 or TRBV12-4 to TRBJ2-3; TRBD2 matches at 10 bases. CDR3 length: 14 amino acids. The V segment lost 7 bases and the J segment 8 bases; nucleotides outside the gene matches: 9. CDR3 residues: CASISSGREVTQYF. The CDR3 DNA follows: TGTGCCAGCATATCGAGCGGGAGGGAGGTTACGCAGTATTTT.

The table lists this clonotype with a few counts. The genes are TRBV7-9 and TRBJ2-1; possibly TRBD1 for D (5 bases). The CDR3 runs to 14 residues. The V and J ends lost 5 bases and 8 bases respectively, with 16 bases between them. In germline, CDR1 is SEHNR, CDR2 FQNEAQ (reference sequence). The CDR3 loop reads CASSTGRAGDEQFF. Here the CDR3 DNA reads TGTGCCAGCAGCACAGGTCGGGCTGGCGATGAGCAGTTCTTC.

This clonotype has more than one count but fewer than ten. The chain carries TRBV15 and TRBJ1-1, with D possibly matching TRBD1 (6 bases). Germline CDR1 is LNHNV and CDR2 is YYDKDF (reference sequence). The V gene lost 5 bases and the J gene lost 1 base, with 11 bases spanning the gap. The CDR3 loop spans 14 amino acids. The CDR3 protein is CATSGGQPNTEAFF. For the CDR3, the DNA is TGTGCCACCAGCGGCGGACAGCCGAACACTGAAGCTTTCTTT.

The chain's CDR3 is CASSLWTGGSNEQFF. As DNA, the CDR3 is TGTGCCAGCAGTTTATGGACAGGGGGATCCAATGAGCAGTTCTTC. The rearrangement joins TRBV27 to TRBJ2-1; 10 bases fit TRBD1. V dropped 1 base and J dropped 6; count of bases not matched to a gene: 3. The CDR3 sequence is 15 residues long. From germline, CDR1 is MNHEY and CDR2 SMNVEV (reference sequence).

J is TRBJ2-5 and V is TRBV5-1; 10 bases match TRBD2. Looked up from germline, CDR1 is SGHRS and CDR2 is YFSETQ. The junction had 6 bases not matched to a gene; V was cut back by 0 bases and J by 1 base. The length of the CDR3 is 17 residues. The DNA of the CDR3 is TGCGCCAGCAGCTTGGCTAGCGGGAGCGAGCCCCAAGAGACCCAGTACTTC. Translation: CASSLASGSEPQETQYF.

Ten or more counts support this clonotype. The rearrangement links TRBV7-9 to TRBJ2-2; D is possibly TRBD1 (6 bases). Germline CDR1 reads SEHNR; CDR2 reads FQNEAQ (reference sequence). This CDR3 has 18 amino acids. The V gene lost 5 bases and the J gene lost 3 bases, with 22 bases spanning the gap. The CDR3 reads CASSLPGHFRLDTGELFF. CDR3 bases: TGTGCCAGCAGCCTTCCGGGACACTTTAGGCTGGACACCGGGGAGCTGTTTTTT. The whole variable domain, remainder taken from reference TRBV7-9 and TRBJ2-2, is DTGVSQNPRHKITKRGQNVTFRCDPISEHNRLYWYRQTLGQGPEFLTYFQNEAQLEKSRLLSDRFSAERPKGSFSTLEIQRTEQGDSAMYLCASSLPGHFRLDTGELFFGEGSRLTVL.

The rearrangement links TRBV4-1 to TRBJ2-3, with 10 bases aligning to TRBD1. The germline CDR1 and CDR2 sequences are MGHRA and YSYEKL. The CDR3 loop spans 16 amino acids. Trimming removed 4 bases from V and 5 bases from J; junction bases left unmatched: 9. The CDR3 spells CASSPLLGQGGDTQYF. Here the CDR3 DNA reads TGCGCCAGCAGCCCCCTACTTGGACAGGGGGGAGATACGCAGTATTTT.

This chain uses TRBV6-5 with TRBJ1-3; D is undetermined. Trimming removed 2 bases at V and 2 bases at J, with 7 bases between. Germline V lookup: CDR1 MNHEY, CDR2 SVGAGI. The CDR3 is made up of 14 amino acids. CDR3 DNA sequence: TGTGCCAGCAGTTACGAGGCTACTGGAAACACCATATATTTT. Protein: CASSYEATGNTIYF.

The chain links TRBV28 to TRBJ2-7, with a possible D match to TRBD1 (7 bases). This CDR3 is built from 14 residues. Germline V lookup: CDR1 MDHEN, CDR2 SYDVKM. With 7 bases removed from V and 3 bases from J, the gap between germline ends came to 16 bases. The CDR3 DNA reads as TGTGCCAGCACCCAGGGGGACGGGGGCTACGAGCAGTACTTC. This translates into CASTQGDGGYEQYF.

The table lists this clonotype with many counts. The chain carries TRBV12-3 or TRBV12-4 and TRBJ2-3; TRBD2 matches at 9 bases. Losses at the gene ends were 6 bases for V and 4 bases for J; bases not matched to a gene: 5. The CDR3 totals 14 residues. The CDR3 loop is CASSVAGVSDTQYF. CDR3 DNA: TGTGCCAGCAGCGTAGCGGGAGTGTCAGATACGCAGTATTTT.

This clonotype has at least ten counts. The V and J genes are TRBV12-3 or TRBV12-4 and TRBJ1-4; TRBD1 aligns across 9 bases. There are 15 residues in the CDR3. The V segment lost 5 bases and the J segment 10 bases; nucleotides outside the gene matches: 11. CDR3 protein: CASSPTYRGQGKLFF. The CDR3 DNA reads TGTGCCAGCAGTCCCACCTACAGGGGGCAAGGAAAACTGTTTTTT.

This clonotype showed up just a few times. The rearrangement joins TRBV4-2 to TRBJ2-1; D remains ambiguous. Looked up from germline, CDR1 is LGHNA and CDR2 is YNFKEQ. V lost 3 bases, J lost 6 bases, and 9 bases lay in between. This CDR3 is built from 13 residues. CDR3 protein: CASSHRDSNEQFF. CDR3 bases: TGTGCCAGCAGCCATAGAGACTCCAATGAGCAGTTCTTC.

This clonotype was seen ten or more times. The chain uses TRBV6-1 and TRBJ2-4; 8 nucleotides align to TRBD2. Germline V gene data show CDR1 as MNHNS and CDR2 as SASEGT. The J segment lost 4 bases and the V segment lost 6 bases, leaving 8 bases of the junction unmatched. CDR3 length: 15 residues. CDR3 DNA sequence: TGTGCCAGCAGCAGTAGCGGGAACCAGAAAAACATTCAGTACTTC. This encodes CASSSSGNQKNIQYF.

This clonotype has more than one count but fewer than ten. The chain is built from TRBV12-3 or TRBV12-4 and TRBJ2-6; D remains ambiguous. The V end lost 7 bases, the J end lost 3 bases, and 16 bases lay between the germline ends. The CDR3 contains 16 residues. The chain's CDR3 is CASTPGPPIGANVLTF. The CDR3 nucleotides read TGTGCCAGCACCCCGGGTCCGCCTATTGGGGCCAACGTCCTGACTTTC.

This chain links TRBV6-1 with TRBJ1-2, with a possible D match to TRBD1 (6 bases). Per the germline V gene, CDR1 is MNHNS and CDR2 is SASEGT. With 7 bases removed from V and 8 bases from J, the gap between germline ends came to 17 bases. The CDR3 spans 13 residues. The CDR3 DNA is TGTGCCAGCATCATAACAGGGACCAGCGGCTACACCTTC. Amino acid sequence: CASIITGTSGYTF.

V is TRBV6-1 and J is TRBJ1-1; D gene uncertain. The CDR3 is 13 amino acids. The germline V gene encodes CDR1 MNHNS and CDR2 SASEGT. Trimming removed 8 bases from V and 0 bases from J, with 10 bases in between. CDR3 amino acids: CASPDTMNTEAFF. The CDR3 region has the DNA TGTGCCAGCCCTGACACTATGAACACTGAAGCTTTCTTT.

In its sample, this clonotype was seen many times. The chain uses TRBV18 and TRBJ2-1, with a possible D match to TRBD2 (5 bases). Germline loops: CDR1 KGHSH, CDR2 LQKENI. This CDR3 contains 13 residues. Trimming took 3 bases from V and 9 from J, leaving 12 bases between them. DNA for the CDR3: TGTGCCAGCTCACCTCCGGACTCCGGTGAGCAGTTCTTC. Encoded protein: CASSPPDSGEQFF.

This rearrangement joins TRBV28 to TRBJ2-7, with unresolved D. With 3 bases removed from V and 0 bases from J, the gap between germline ends came to 9 bases. Germline CDR1 and CDR2: MDHEN and SYDVKM. The CDR3 contains 14 residues. The CDR3 coding sequence is TGTGCCAGCAGTTTGCGGACCCCCTCCTACGAGCAGTACTTC. It yields the protein CASSLRTPSYEQYF.